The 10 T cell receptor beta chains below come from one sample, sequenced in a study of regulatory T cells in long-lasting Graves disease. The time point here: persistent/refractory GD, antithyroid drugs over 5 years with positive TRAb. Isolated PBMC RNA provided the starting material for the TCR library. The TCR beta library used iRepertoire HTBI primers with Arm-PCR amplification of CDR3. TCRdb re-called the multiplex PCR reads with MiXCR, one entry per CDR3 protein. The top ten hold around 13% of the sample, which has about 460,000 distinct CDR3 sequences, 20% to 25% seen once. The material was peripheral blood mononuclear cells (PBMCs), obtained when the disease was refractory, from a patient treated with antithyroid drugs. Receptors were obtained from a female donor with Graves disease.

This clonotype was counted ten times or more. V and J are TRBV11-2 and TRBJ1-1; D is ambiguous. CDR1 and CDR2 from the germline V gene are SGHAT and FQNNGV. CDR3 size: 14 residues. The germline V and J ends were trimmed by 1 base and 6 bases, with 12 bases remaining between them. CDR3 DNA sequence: TGTGCCAGCAGCTTAGCACCGTCGGTATCTGAAGCTTTCTTT. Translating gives CASSLAPSVSEAFF.

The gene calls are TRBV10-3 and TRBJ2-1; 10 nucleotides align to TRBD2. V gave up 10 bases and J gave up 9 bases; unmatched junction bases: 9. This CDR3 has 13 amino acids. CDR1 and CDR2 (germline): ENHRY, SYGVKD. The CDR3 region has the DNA TGTGCCAGCGCCGGGACTAGCGAGAGTGAGCAGTTCTTC. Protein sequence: CASAGTSESEQFF.

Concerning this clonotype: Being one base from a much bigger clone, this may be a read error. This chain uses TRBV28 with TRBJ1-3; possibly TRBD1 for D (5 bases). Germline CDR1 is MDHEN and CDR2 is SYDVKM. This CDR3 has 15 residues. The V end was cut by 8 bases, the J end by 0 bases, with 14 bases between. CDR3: CASGAEKFSGNTIYF. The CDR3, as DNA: TGTGCCAGCGGGGCGGAAAAATTCTCTGGAAACACCATATATTTT.

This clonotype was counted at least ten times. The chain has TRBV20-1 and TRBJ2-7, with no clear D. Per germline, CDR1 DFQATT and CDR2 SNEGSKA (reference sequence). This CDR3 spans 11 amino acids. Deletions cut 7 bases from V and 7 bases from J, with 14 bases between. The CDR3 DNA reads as TGCAGTGGGAGAGGTGGTGATGAGCAGTACTTC. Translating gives CSGRGGDEQYF.

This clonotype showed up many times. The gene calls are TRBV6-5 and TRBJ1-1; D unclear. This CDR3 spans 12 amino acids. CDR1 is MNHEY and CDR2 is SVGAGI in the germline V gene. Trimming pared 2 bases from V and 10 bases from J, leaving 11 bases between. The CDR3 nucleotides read TGTGCCAGCAGTTACGTTGGAATTTCAGCTTTCTTT. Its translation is CASSYVGISAFF.

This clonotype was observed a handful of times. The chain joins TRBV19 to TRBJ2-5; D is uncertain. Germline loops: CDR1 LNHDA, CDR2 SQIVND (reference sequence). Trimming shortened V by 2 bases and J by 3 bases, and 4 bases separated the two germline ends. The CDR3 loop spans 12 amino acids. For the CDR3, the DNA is TGTGCCAGTAGTATAAGTAAAGAGACCCAGTACTTC. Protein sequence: CASSISKETQYF.

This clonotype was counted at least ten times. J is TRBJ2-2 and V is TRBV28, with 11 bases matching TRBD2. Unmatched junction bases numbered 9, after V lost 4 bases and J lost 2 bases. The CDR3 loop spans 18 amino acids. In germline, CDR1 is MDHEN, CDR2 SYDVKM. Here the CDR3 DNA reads TGTGCCAGCAGTTATCCGGGACTAGCGGTTCCCAACACCGGGGAGCTGTTTTTT. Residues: CASSYPGLAVPNTGELFF.

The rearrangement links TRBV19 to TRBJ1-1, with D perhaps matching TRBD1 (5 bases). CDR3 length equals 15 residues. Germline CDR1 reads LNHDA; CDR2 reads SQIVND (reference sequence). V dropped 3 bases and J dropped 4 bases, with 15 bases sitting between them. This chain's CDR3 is CASSILGVRPTEAFF. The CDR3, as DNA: TGTGCCAGTAGTATTTTGGGGGTTCGTCCCACTGAAGCTTTCTTT. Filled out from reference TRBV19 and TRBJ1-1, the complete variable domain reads DGGITQSPKYLFRKEGQNVTLSCEQNLNHDAMYWYRQDPGQGLRLIYYSQIVNDFQKGDIAEGYSVSREKKESFPLTVTSAQKNPTAFYLCASSILGVRPTEAFFGQGTRLTVV.

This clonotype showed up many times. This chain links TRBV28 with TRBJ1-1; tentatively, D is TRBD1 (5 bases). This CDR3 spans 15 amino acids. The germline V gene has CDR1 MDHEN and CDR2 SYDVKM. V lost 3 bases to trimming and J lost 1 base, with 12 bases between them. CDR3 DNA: TGTGCCAGCAGTTTTGCTGGGGCCGAGAACACTGAAGCTTTCTTT. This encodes CASSFAGAENTEAFF.

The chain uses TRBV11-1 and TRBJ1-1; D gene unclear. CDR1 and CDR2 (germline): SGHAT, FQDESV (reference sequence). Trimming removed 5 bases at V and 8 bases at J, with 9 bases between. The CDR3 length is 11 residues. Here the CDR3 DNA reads TGTGCCAGCAGCATTCATAAAGAAGCTTTCTTT. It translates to CASSIHKEAFF.